The rows below give T cell receptor beta chains drawn from one sample of a study of blood T cell repertoires in COVID-19. Here immunoSEQ multiplex PCR was the method, and the copy in TCRdb shows in-frame clones only, minus some. Here the sample spans roughly 230,000 clones, roughly nine tenths being singletons. The sample consisted of peripheral blood. The source of these receptors is a man aged 70 or older with acute or convalescent COVID-19. Both conserved end residues are part of each CDR3. The D gene is left open where the match is weak. Clone size is stated in some rows and not others, as once, few, many or a class when expanded.

J | size | D | V | DNA | CDR3
TRBJ2-7 | . | . | TRBV5-1 | TGCGCCAGCAGCTTTCCGGGAGTCAGCTCCGAGCAGTACTTC | CASSFPGVSSEQYF
TRBJ1-1 | . | . | TRBV18 | TGTGCCAGCTCACCAGGCCGTAACACTGAAGCTTTCTTT | CASSPGRNTEAFF
TRBJ1-1 | . | . | TRBV15 | TGTGCCACCAGCAGAGATCGGAGGACAGCCCTTATGAACACTGAAGCTTTCTTT | CATSRDRRTALMNTEAFF
TRBJ1-4 | . | . | TRBV28 | TGTGCCAGCAGTTTCGGTACTAATGAAAAACTGTTTTTT | CASSFGTNEKLFF
TRBJ2-4 | . | TRBD2 | TRBV28 | TGTGCCAGTGGGAGGGGCCTCGGAGGAGCCAAAAACATTCAGTACTTC | CASGRGLGGAKNIQYF
TRBJ1-1 | . | . | TRBV28 | TGTGCCAGCAGTTTGGGCGGGGGTACGAACACTGAAGCTTTCTTT | CASSLGGGTNTEAFF
TRBJ2-1 | . | TRBD1 | TRBV6-6 | TGTGCCAGCAGTTACAGTGGGCGACAGGGGTGGAATGAGCAGTTCTTC | CASSYSGRQGWNEQFF
TRBJ1-2 | . | . | TRBV6-5 | TGTGCCAGCAGACCTGACAGAACCCTTGGTGGCTACACCTTC | CASRPDRTLGGYTF
TRBJ2-5 | . | TRBD1 | TRBV6-6 | TGTGCCAGCAGTCCCCCTCGACGGACAGGGCGGCATGGGGAGACCCAGTACTTC | CASSPPRRTGRHGETQYF
TRBJ1-2 | few | . | TRBV29-1 | TGCAGCGTTGAAGATCAGGCGACTAACTATGGCTACACCTTC | CSVEDQATNYGYTF
TRBJ2-5 | once | TRBD2 | TRBV27 | TGTGCCAGCAGTTTATCTCGGGGGAAGACTAGCGGGAGGAGAGAGACCCAGTACTTC | CASSLSRGKTSGRRETQYF
TRBJ2-6 | . | TRBD2 | TRBV19 | TGTGCCAGTAGTATCGCTATACGCGGCGGGAGGGCCTATTGGTCCGGGGCCAACGTCCTGACTTTC | CASSIAIRGGRAYWSGANVLTF
TRBJ2-1 | . | TRBD2 | TRBV2 | TGTGCCAGCAGTAGGCGGACTAGCGGAGCCCACAATGAGCAGTTCTTC | CASSRRTSGAHNEQFF
TRBJ2-5 | . | . | TRBV18 | TGTGCCAGCTCACCACTGCAGGCCCAAGAGACCCAGTACTTC | CASSPLQAQETQYF
TRBJ1-4 | . | . | TRBV2 | TGTGCCAGCAGCTGGGAGGAGGGTCGGGAAAAACTGTTTTTT | CASSWEEGREKLFF
TRBJ2-3 | . | TRBD2 | TRBV27 | TGTGCCAGCAGCACTAGCGGTAATTCGCAGTATTTT | CASSTSGNSQYF
TRBJ2-7 | once | . | TRBV5-4 | TGTGCCGTAGGGGGAGGGGTCGAGCAGTACTTC | CAVGGGVEQYF
TRBJ1-4 | . | TRBD1 | TRBV10-3 | TGTGCCATCAGGCCGGGACAGGGTAATGAAAAACTGTTTTTT | CAIRPGQGNEKLFF
TRBJ1-2 | . | TRBD1 | TRBV27 | TGTGCCAGCAGTTTGGACAGGGTAGGCTATGGCTACACCTTC | CASSLDRVGYGYTF
TRBJ1-5 | . | . | TRBV5-7 | TGTGCCAGCAACAACGACAGAAGCAATCAGCCCCAGCATTTT | CASNNDRSNQPQHF
TRBJ2-2 | . | TRBD2 | TRBV7-9 | TGTGCCAGCAGTTCCGGGACTACGAACACCGGGGAGCTGTTTTTT | CASSSGTTNTGELFF
TRBJ1-1 | . | TRBD1 | TRBV18 | TGTGCCAGCTCACTCATCCGACAGGGTTTAGCTTTCTTT | CASSLIRQGLAFF
TRBJ1-4 | . | . | TRBV5-1 | TGCGCCAGCAGCTTGGAGAGGGGGACTAATGAAAAACTGTTTTTT | CASSLERGTNEKLFF
TRBJ1-6 | few | TRBD1 | TRBV27 | TGTGCCAGCAGTTTCACAGGGGCCAGCTCCTATAATTCACCCCTCCACTTT | CASSFTGASSYNSPLHF
TRBJ1-2 | . | . | TRBV30 | TGTGCCTGGGCCCACAGAAGTGACGGAGGCTACACCTTC | CAWAHRSDGGYTF
TRBJ2-1 | once | . | TRBV24-1 | TGTGCCACCAGTCCCAGAAACAATGAGCAGTTCTTC | CATSPRNNEQFF
TRBJ1-5 | . | . | TRBV19 | TGTGCCAGCCAGGGTAGCAATCAGCCCCAGCATTTT | CASQGSNQPQHF
TRBJ2-5 | . | . | TRBV7-3 | TGTGCCAGCAGCTTAAACGGACAGTCAGAAGAGACCCAGTACTTC | CASSLNGQSEETQYF
TRBJ1-1 | . | . | TRBV18 | TGTGCCAGCTCACAAAACAGGGTACTCAACACTGAAGCTTTCTTT | CASSQNRVLNTEAFF
TRBJ2-1 | . | . | TRBV5-6 | TGTGCCAGCAGCCTACAGACTAGTCCAGATGGTACCGATGAGCAGTTCTTC | CASSLQTSPDGTDEQFF
TRBJ1-6 | . | TRBD1 | TRBV3-1/TRBV3-2 | TGTGCCAGCGGCAGCGGACAGGGAAGTTCACCCCTCCACTTT | CASGSGQGSSPLHF
TRBJ2-7 | . | TRBD2 | TRBV27 | TGTGCCAGCAGTTTATTCGGGACTAGCGGAGACGAGCAGTACTTC | CASSLFGTSGDEQYF
TRBJ1-2 | . | . | TRBV7-2 | TGTGCCAGCAGCTTAGACAGGCTCTATGGCTACACCTTC | CASSLDRLYGYTF
TRBJ2-2 | once | TRBD1 | TRBV10-3 | TGTGCCATCAGTGGCCCAAGACAGGGTTCGAACACCGGGGAGCTGTTTTTT | CAISGPRQGSNTGELFF
TRBJ2-1 | . | . | TRBV7-6 | TGTGCCAGCAGCTTAGCGCATTCGCAGGGCCGTTTGTTCTTC | CASSLAHSQGRLFF
TRBJ2-7 | . | . | TRBV2 | TGTGCCAGCAGTGTTGGCGGAGGTAACTACGAGCAGTACTTC | CASSVGGGNYEQYF
TRBJ1-2 | . | . | TRBV18 | TGTGCCAGCTCACCACTCGCCGGGGAAATCTATGGCTACACCTTC | CASSPLAGEIYGYTF
TRBJ2-2 | . | TRBD2 | TRBV10-3 | TGTGCCATCAGCCCGGGACTAGCGGGAGGAGGCGGGGAGCTGTTTTTT | CAISPGLAGGGGELFF
TRBJ2-7 | . | TRBD2 | TRBV7-2 | TGTGCCAGCAGCTTAGTTTTCTCTGGACTAGGGGTTGGGGAGCAGTACTTC | CASSLVFSGLGVGEQYF
TRBJ2-7 | . | . | TRBV18 | TGTGCCAGCTCACCCCGAGAGGGAGGCGGCCACGAGCAGTACTTC | CASSPREGGGHEQYF
TRBJ2-3 | . | . | TRBV25-1 | TGTGCCAGCAGTCGACTGTCTTCAGATACGCAGTATTTT | CASSRLSSDTQYF
TRBJ2-5 | once | . | TRBV30 | TGTGCCTGGAGTTCGACAGGTTCCCAAGAGACCCAGTACTTC | CAWSSTGSQETQYF
TRBJ2-7 | . | TRBD1 | TRBV7-9 | TGTGCCAGCAGCCGACAGGGGGCGTCCTACGAGCAGTACTTC | CASSRQGASYEQYF
TRBJ2-1 | . | . | TRBV4-2 | TGTGCCAGCAGCCAAGAATGGCTCAGCAATGAGCAGTTCTTC | CASSQEWLSNEQFF
TRBJ1-5 | . | . | TRBV19 | TGTGCCAGTAGGGGGGAGGGCAATCAGCCCCAGCATTTT | CASRGEGNQPQHF
TRBJ2-1 | . | . | TRBV24-1 | TGTGCCACCAGTGATTTGTGGACAGATCTCAGCTCCTACAATGAGCAGTTCTTC | CATSDLWTDLSSYNEQFF
TRBJ1-1 | . | . | TRBV19 | TGTGCCAGTAGTATAGGCAACAGGGATAACACTGAAGCTTTCTTT | CASSIGNRDNTEAFF
TRBJ2-7 | . | . | TRBV19 | TGTGCCAGTAGGCCCGACAGGCACTCCTACGAGCAGTACTTC | CASRPDRHSYEQYF
TRBJ1-4 | . | . | TRBV3-1/TRBV3-2 | TGTGCCAGCAGCCTAGGACAGTCAATAGCTAATGAAAAACTGTTTTTT | CASSLGQSIANEKLFF